Each of the 21 T cell receptor beta chains below was sequenced from the same sample in a study of control samples from healthy donors and cancer patients. Clones were read by immunoSEQ multiplex PCR, and TCRdb kept only the in-frame ones, dropping some. The sample holds under 85,000 clones, around 83% seen once. Input material: PBMCs. The receptors stem from a man aged 55 to 70 with head and neck cancer.

The V call is TRBV7-8, the J call TRBJ1-3; D not resolved. Germline V CDR1 and CDR2: SGHVS, FQNEAQ. V lost 2 bases to trimming and J lost 4 bases, with 12 bases between them. The length of the CDR3 is 15 residues. The CDR3 bases are TGTGCCAGCAGCTTACCGTCGCGGTCCGGAAACACCATATATTTT. It codes for CASSLPSRSGNTIYF.

The chain is built from TRBV7-9 and TRBJ2-1; 7 bases are a match to TRBD2. CDR3 length: 16 amino acids. Per germline, CDR1 SEHNR and CDR2 FQNEAQ (reference sequence). The V segment lost 3 bases and the J segment 8 bases; nucleotides outside the gene matches: 13. CDR3 DNA sequence: TGTGCCAGCAGCTTTGGGGAGGGATTGGGGAGGGATGAGCAGTTCTTC. This sequence encodes CASSFGEGLGRDEQFF.

This clone was picked up a small number of times. The rearrangement joins TRBV6-4 to TRBJ2-3; D gene ambiguous. Germline CDR1 is MRHNA and CDR2 is SNTAGT. Trimming removed 2 bases at V and 3 bases at J, with 6 bases between. This CDR3 contains 13 residues. The CDR3 is CASSDPYTDTQYF. CDR3 in DNA: TGTGCCAGCAGTGACCCCTATACAGATACGCAGTATTTT.

The chain combines TRBV19 with TRBJ2-1; TRBD2 matches at 7 bases. The CDR3 is 15 residues long. V shed 1 base and J 1 base; nucleotides not matched to a gene: 1. Germline assignment: CDR1 LNHDA and CDR2 SQIVND (reference sequence). In DNA, the CDR3 is TGTGCCAGTAGTATAGCGGGAGGTTCCTACAATGAGCAGTTCTTC. Its translation: CASSIAGGSYNEQFF.

This sequence joins TRBV4-2 and TRBJ2-1; D is possibly TRBD1 (5 bases). CDR3 size: 14 residues. With 4 bases removed from V and 8 bases from J, the gap between germline ends came to 15 bases. CDR1 LGHNA and CDR2 YNFKEQ come from the germline V gene. The CDR3 bases are TGTGCCAGCAGCCGCCAAGGCAGGGTCGATGAGCAGTTCTTC. Protein sequence: CASSRQGRVDEQFF.

The CDR3 loop reads CASSMAAGNTEAFF. CDR3 DNA sequence: TGTGCCAGTAGTATGGCGGCAGGGAACACTGAAGCTTTCTTT. V is TRBV19 and J is TRBJ1-1; no reliable D call. CDR1 and CDR2 from the germline V gene are LNHDA and SQIVND (reference sequence). V shed 3 bases and J shed 1 base, with 9 bases lying between them. The CDR3 runs to 14 residues.

V usage is TRBV18 and J usage is TRBJ2-7; D possibly corresponds to TRBD1 (5 bases). Germline loops: CDR1 KGHSH, CDR2 LQKENI. Trimming took 0 bases from V and 7 from J, leaving 10 bases between them. The CDR3 loop spans 13 amino acids. The CDR3 DNA reads TGTGCCAGCTCACCACCGAGTAAGGGGGAGCAGTACTTC. It specifies CASSPPSKGEQYF.

The V call is TRBV7-9, the J call TRBJ2-7; D ambiguous. Germline V gene sequence: CDR1 SEHNR, CDR2 FQNEAQ (reference sequence). CDR3 length: 12 amino acids. V was trimmed by 1 base and J by 5 bases, leaving 6 bases between them. Here the CDR3 reads CASSLVVHEQYF. CDR3 coding DNA: TGTGCCAGCAGCTTAGTAGTCCACGAGCAGTACTTC.

The table lists this clone with a count of one. This rearrangement joins TRBV27 to TRBJ2-2; D is undetermined. This CDR3 contains 14 residues. The V end lost 2 bases, the J end lost 4 bases, and 8 bases lay between the germline ends. From germline, CDR1 is MNHEY and CDR2 SMNVEV (reference sequence). In DNA, the CDR3 is TGTGCCAGCAGTTTAGTTTTCGTCACCGGGGAGCTGTTTTTT. Its translation is CASSLVFVTGELFF.

The V gene is TRBV5-6, the J gene TRBJ2-5; D is unresolved. Germline CDR1 is SGHDT and CDR2 is YYEEEE. This CDR3 is built from 18 residues. Trimming stripped 0 bases from V and 4 bases from J, with 22 bases between. CDR3 residues: CASSLEGWRKWGLETQYF. CDR3 coding DNA: TGTGCCAGCAGCTTGGAGGGATGGCGGAAATGGGGTTTAGAGACCCAGTACTTC. The entire variable domain, with the rest obtained from reference TRBV5-6 and TRBJ2-5, is as follows: DAGVTQSPTHLIKTRGQQVTLRCSPKSGHDTVSWYQQALGQGPQFIFQYYEEEERQRGNFPDRFSGHQFPNYSSELNVNALLLGDSALYLCASSLEGWRKWGLETQYFGPGTRLLVL.

The rearrangement uses TRBV3-1 (or the pseudogene TRBV3-2) and TRBJ2-5; 9 nucleotides line up with TRBD2. This CDR3 spans 17 amino acids. Germline V CDR1 and CDR2: LGHDT, YNNKEL (reference sequence). J was trimmed by 5 bases and V by 0 bases; bases with no gene match: 10. CDR3 region: CASSQDVSSGSWETQYF. The CDR3 DNA follows: TGTGCCAGCAGCCAAGACGTGAGTAGCGGGAGTTGGGAGACCCAGTACTTC.

The CDR3 DNA is TGTGCCAGCAGGTCCCAGGGGGCCGGCGAGAACGAGCAGTACTTC. This codes for CASRSQGAGENEQYF. This rearrangement joins TRBV6-5 to TRBJ2-7; TRBD1 aligns across 8 bases. With 6 bases clipped from V and 5 bases from J, the junction kept 12 bases outside the gene matches. The CDR3 consists of 15 residues. In germline, CDR1 is MNHEY, CDR2 SVGAGI.

The rearrangement links TRBV27 to TRBJ1-1; 8 nucleotides line up with TRBD1. The CDR3 spans 13 residues. CDR1 and CDR2 (germline): MNHEY, SMNVEV (reference sequence). Trimming at V came to 6 bases and at J to 3 bases, leaving 3 bases not matched to a gene. The CDR3 region has the DNA TGTGCCAGCAGCGGACAGGGTTACACTGAAGCTTTCTTT. Translation gives CASSGQGYTEAFF.

Only one count was recorded for this clone. This chain connects TRBV29-1 to TRBJ2-3, with 9 nucleotides matching TRBD2. The ends lost 2 bases at V and 6 bases at J; junction bases unmatched: 3. The V gene's germline CDR1 is SQVTM and CDR2 ANQGSEA. CDR3 length: 13 amino acids. The CDR3 coding sequence is TGCAGCGTTGAAATAGCGGGAGAGGATACGCAGTATTTT. This translates into CSVEIAGEDTQYF.

The chain joins TRBV11-3 to TRBJ2-2, with D hard to call. Germline assignment: CDR1 SGHNT and CDR2 YENEEA. This CDR3 comprises 13 residues. The V gene lost 3 bases and the J gene lost 8 bases, with 10 bases spanning the gap. CDR3 in DNA: TGTGCCAGCAGCTTCCCCGACCGAGGGGAGCTGTTTTTT. Protein product: CASSFPDRGELFF.

There are a few counts of this clone. V is TRBV25-1 and J is TRBJ1-2; TRBD1 might be the D (6 bases). With 4 bases removed from V and 4 bases from J, the gap between germline ends came to 13 bases. The CDR3 runs to 14 residues. Germline V lookup: CDR1 MGHDK, CDR2 SYGVNS. Written as DNA, the CDR3 is TGTGCCAGCAGTGTAGGGGGACCGAGCTATGGCTACACCTTC. Translating it yields CASSVGGPSYGYTF.

V and J are TRBV24-1 and TRBJ2-5; 7 bases are a match to TRBD1. In germline, CDR1 is KGHDR, CDR2 SFDVKD. This CDR3 has 14 residues. V dropped 4 bases and J dropped 4; count of bases not matched to a gene: 5. The CDR3 region is CATSERQGVETQYF. CDR3 bases: TGTGCCACCAGTGAACGACAGGGAGTAGAGACCCAGTACTTC.

The chain employs TRBV11-2 and TRBJ2-2; the D call may be TRBD1 or TRBD2 (5 bases each). V dropped 3 bases and J dropped 5 bases, with 16 bases sitting between them. This CDR3 region has 16 residues. Germline values: CDR1 SGHAT, CDR2 FQNNGV. CDR3 DNA sequence: TGTGCCAGCAGCTTCATGGGGGTCGGTTGGACCGGGGAGCTGTTTTTT. Translating gives CASSFMGVGWTGELFF.

This chain connects TRBV7-9 to TRBJ1-4; D is uncertain. There are 13 residues in the CDR3. V was trimmed by 6 bases and J by 4 bases, leaving 9 bases between them. CDR1 is SEHNR, CDR2 FQNEAQ, per germline (reference sequence). The CDR3 nucleotides are TGTGCCAGCAGGACCGAGCTTAATGAAAAACTGTTTTTT. Translated, it gives CASRTELNEKLFF.

This chain connects TRBV3-1 (or the pseudogene TRBV3-2) to TRBJ2-7; 7 bases align to TRBD2. The V and J ends lost 0 bases and 3 bases, in that order; junction bases with no gene match: 2. CDR3 length equals 14 residues. Germline V lookup: CDR1 LGHDT, CDR2 YNNKEL (reference sequence). CDR3 sequence reads: CASSQERGSYEQYF. As DNA, the CDR3 is TGTGCCAGCAGCCAAGAGCGCGGGAGCTACGAGCAGTACTTC.

This clone was recorded a few times. The CDR3 coding sequence is TGTGCCAGCAGCTTAACGGGGGGGGCTTACACCGGGGAGCTGTTTTTT. Protein: CASSLTGGAYTGELFF. The V and J genes are TRBV7-6 and TRBJ2-2, with TRBD2 matching over 8 bases. The ends lost 2 bases at V and 3 bases at J; junction bases unmatched: 5. The CDR3 sequence is 16 residues long. CDR1 SGHVS and CDR2 FNYEAQ come from the germline V gene.